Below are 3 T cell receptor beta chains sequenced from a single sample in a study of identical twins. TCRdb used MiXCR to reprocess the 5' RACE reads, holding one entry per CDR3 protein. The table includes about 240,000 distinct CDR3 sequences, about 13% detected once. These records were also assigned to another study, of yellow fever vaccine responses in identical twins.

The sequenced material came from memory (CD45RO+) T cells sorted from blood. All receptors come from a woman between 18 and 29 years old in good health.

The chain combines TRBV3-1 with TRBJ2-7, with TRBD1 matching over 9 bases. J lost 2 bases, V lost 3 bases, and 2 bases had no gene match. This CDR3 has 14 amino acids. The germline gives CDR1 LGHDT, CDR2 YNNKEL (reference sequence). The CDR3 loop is CASSHRDRAYEQYF. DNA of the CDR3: TGTGCCAGCAGCCACCGGGACAGGGCCTACGAGCAGTACTTC.

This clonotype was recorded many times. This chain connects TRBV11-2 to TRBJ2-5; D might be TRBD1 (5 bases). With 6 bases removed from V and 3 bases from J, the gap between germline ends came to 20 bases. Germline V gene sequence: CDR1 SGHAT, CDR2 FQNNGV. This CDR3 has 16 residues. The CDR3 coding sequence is TGTGCCAGCAGTCAAGAACCAGGGATAACCAAAGAGACCCAGTACTTC. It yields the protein CASSQEPGITKETQYF.

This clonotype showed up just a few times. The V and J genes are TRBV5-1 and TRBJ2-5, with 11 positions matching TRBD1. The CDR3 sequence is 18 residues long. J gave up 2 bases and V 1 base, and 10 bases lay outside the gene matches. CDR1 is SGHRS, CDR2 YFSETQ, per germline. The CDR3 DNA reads TGCGCCAGCAGCTTGCCGGGACAGGGGGGACTGTCGCAAGAGACCCAGTACTTC. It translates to CASSLPGQGGLSQETQYF.